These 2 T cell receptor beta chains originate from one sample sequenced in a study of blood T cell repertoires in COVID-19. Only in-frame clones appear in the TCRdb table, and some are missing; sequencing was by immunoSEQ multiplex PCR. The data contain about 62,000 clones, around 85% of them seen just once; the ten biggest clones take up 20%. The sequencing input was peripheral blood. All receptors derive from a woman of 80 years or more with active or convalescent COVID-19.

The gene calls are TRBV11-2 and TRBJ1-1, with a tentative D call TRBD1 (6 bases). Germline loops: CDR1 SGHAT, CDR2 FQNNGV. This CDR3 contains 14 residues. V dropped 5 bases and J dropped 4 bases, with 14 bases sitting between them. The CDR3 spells CASSPVGGPTEAFF. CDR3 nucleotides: TGTGCCAGCAGCCCAGTGGGGGGGCCCACTGAAGCTTTCTTT.

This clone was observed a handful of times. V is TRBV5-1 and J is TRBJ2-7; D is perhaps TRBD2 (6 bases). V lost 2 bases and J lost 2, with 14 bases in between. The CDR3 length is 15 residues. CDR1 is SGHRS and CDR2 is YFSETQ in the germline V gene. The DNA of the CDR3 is TGCGCCAGCAGCTTTATTTTCGGAGGGACCTACGAGCAGTACTTC. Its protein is CASSFIFGGTYEQYF.